This T cell receptor beta chain was sequenced in a study of blood T cell repertoires in COVID-19. Across the study: Sites across the United States, Italy and Spain contributed samples from acute and convalescent COVID-19. T cells, B-cell-depleted T cells, or PBMCs supplied cDNA or gDNA.

This CDR3 comprises 16 residues. Germline CDR1 reads SGHAT; CDR2 reads FQNNGV. V dropped 5 bases and J dropped 4; count of bases not matched to a gene: 11. Per the study methods: Researchers report that nucleated cell counts were estimated from reference gene primer amplification. Assay used: immunoSEQ multiplex PCR; TCRdb lists only in-frame clones, some missing. V, J and clone size are taken as reported in that table, and D and trimming were inferred from the DNA itself. Of over 120,000 clones in the sample, around 80% were seen once. Sequenced material: peripheral blood. This sequence originates from an elderly woman with active or convalescent COVID-19. J is TRBJ2-5 and V is TRBV11-2; 9 positions match TRBD1. CDR3 protein: CASSIGTGFMGETQYF. CDR3 DNA sequence: TGTGCCAGCAGCATTGGGACAGGGTTCATGGGAGAGACCCAGTACTTC.